This T cell receptor beta chain was identified in a study of blood T cell repertoires in COVID-19. About the study: Samples representing acute and convalescent COVID-19 were sourced from the United States, Italy and Spain. Sources were T cells, B-cell-depleted T cells, or PBMCs; the material itself was cDNA or gDNA.

Clones were read by immunoSEQ multiplex PCR, and TCRdb kept only the in-frame ones, dropping some. The top ten hold around 2.5% of the sample, which has about 170,000 clones, more than 85% seen once. The clonotype originates from a woman of 80 years or more with COVID-19, enrolled during active disease. The sequencing sample was made of peripheral blood.

As DNA, the CDR3 is TGCGCCAGCAGTCTGCTAAAACAGGACAGAGTCTCCTACAATGAGCAGTTCTTC. This translates into CASSLLKQDRVSYNEQFF. The rearrangement uses TRBV23-1 and TRBJ2-1, with a possible D match to TRBD1 (6 bases). TRBV23-1 is an open reading frame, and its role is uncertain. V was shortened by 4 bases and J by 0 bases, with 19 bases between the two germline ends. This CDR3 contains 18 residues.